This T cell receptor beta chain was sequenced for a study of OX40 agonist ivuxolimab in advanced cancers. Study outcomes and limitations: Partial responders at 0.1-3.0 mg/kg showed near-lowest clonal expansion. Among some nonresponders, normalized T-cell clonal expansion was also low. More expanded clones were seen, on average, in CD8+ T cells than in CD4+.

TCRdb's copy holds only in-frame clones and misses some; the assay was immunoSEQ multiplex PCR. The top ten clones hold about a tenth of a sample with 30,000 to 40,000 clones, approximately 79% of them seen once. V lost 2 bases and J lost 3, with 11 bases in between. Germline loops: CDR1 SGHDN, CDR2 FVKESK. CDR3 length equals 16 residues. Of note for this clone: Its antigen is not identified.

V and J are TRBV14 and TRBJ2-6; weak D call: TRBD2 (5 bases). The source material was CD4+ or CD8+ T cells sorted from blood, sampled in a trial of the OX40 agonist ivuxolimab. The clonotype comes from an adult with an advanced solid tumor such as melanoma, head and neck, liver or kidney cancer. The CDR3 reads CASSQKSGVGANVLTF. CDR3 coding DNA: TGTGCCAGCAGCCAAAAATCCGGGGTTGGGGCCAACGTCCTGACTTTC. The complete variable domain, with remaining parts taken from reference TRBV14 and TRBJ2-6, reads EAGVTQFPSHSVIEKGQTVTLRCDPISGHDNLYWYRRVMGKEIKFLLHFVKESKQDESGMPNNRFLAERTGGTYSTLKVQPAELEDSGVYFCASSQKSGVGANVLTFGAGSRLTVL.